A selection of T cell receptor beta chains follows, all from one sample in a study of blood T cell repertoires in COVID-19. Using immunoSEQ multiplex PCR, the repertoire was profiled, and TCRdb retains in-frame clones only, with some absent. The sample includes approximately 76,000 clones, 83% of them seen just once. The sequenced sample consisted of peripheral blood. The receptors here all came from a woman aged 60 to 75 with acute or convalescent COVID-19. Each CDR3 is given with its conserved first and last residue.

>15|TRBJ2-7|TRBV10-3
CAISGGEGVNYEQYF
>16|TRBJ1-6|TRBV19
CASSILGGLEDSPLHF
>16|TRBJ1-6|TRBV30
CAWSVRADTRASPLHF
>13|TRBJ2-1|TRBV2
CAMSDRGAGEQFF
>14|TRBJ1-1|TRBV3-1/TRBV3-2
CASSIKGGTTEAFF
>13|TRBJ1-1|TRBV30
CAWRTGFGTEAFF
>15|TRBJ1-6|TRBV6-5
CASDRGGSYNSPLHF
>14|TRBJ1-2|TRBV13
CASSPGGTPRSYTF
>15|TRBJ2-7|TRBV7-9
CASSSLAGGLFEQYF
>17|TRBJ2-3|TRBV7-2
CASSLGGLAGALDTQYF